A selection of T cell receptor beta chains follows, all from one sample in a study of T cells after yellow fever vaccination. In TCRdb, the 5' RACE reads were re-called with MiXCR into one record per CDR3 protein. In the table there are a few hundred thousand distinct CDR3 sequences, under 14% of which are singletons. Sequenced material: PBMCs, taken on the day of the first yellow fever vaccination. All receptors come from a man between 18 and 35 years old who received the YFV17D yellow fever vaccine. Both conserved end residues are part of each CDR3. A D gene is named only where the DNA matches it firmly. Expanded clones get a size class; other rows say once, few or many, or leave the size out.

CASSRGLATDTQYF TGTGCCAGCAGCCGCGGACTAGCCACAGATACGCAGTATTTT TRBJ2-3 - TRBV14 TRBD2
CASSGQLMGTGELFF TGTGCCAGCAGCGGACAGTTAATGGGCACCGGGGAGCTGTTTTTT TRBJ2-2 - TRBV14 -
CASGFGAAETQYF TGTGCCAGCGGTTTTGGTGCGGCAGAGACCCAGTACTTC TRBJ2-5 - TRBV12-3/TRBV12-4 -
CASGGGGGSTDTQYF TGTGCCAGCGGGGGGGGAGGCGGCAGCACAGATACGCAGTATTTT TRBJ2-3 - TRBV6-1 TRBD2
CASSLPLETQYF TGTGCCAGCAGCTTACCGCTGGAGACCCAGTACTTC TRBJ2-5 once TRBV7-9 -
CASPKKTSGEAYNEQFF TGTGCCAGCCCAAAAAAAACTTCGGGCGAAGCCTACAATGAGCAGTTCTTC TRBJ2-1 few TRBV27 -
CAISGGLAGTDTQYF TGTGCCATCAGTGGGGGACTAGCGGGCACAGATACGCAGTATTTT TRBJ2-3 few TRBV10-3 TRBD2
CSVEPATRMGEYEQYF TGCAGCGTTGAACCCGCGACACGGATGGGAGAATACGAGCAGTACTTC TRBJ2-7 few TRBV29-1 -
CASSQQGLGQPQHF TGCGCCAGCAGCCAACAAGGGTTAGGGCAGCCCCAGCATTTT TRBJ1-5 many TRBV4-1 -
CASSFGQGTEAFF TGTGCCAGCAGTTTTGGACAGGGGACTGAAGCTTTCTTT TRBJ1-1 many TRBV6-2/TRBV6-3 TRBD1
CSARESGGWTF TGCAGTGCTAGAGAATCTGGCGGCTGGACCTTC TRBJ1-2 - TRBV20-1 -
CSASNGGNYGYTF TGCAGTGCTAGTAACGGGGGAAACTATGGCTACACCTTC TRBJ1-2 - TRBV20-1 -
CASSQDYSAGGRGEQFF TGCGCCAGCAGCCAAGATTACTCGGCGGGGGGCCGGGGTGAGCAGTTCTTC TRBJ2-1 few TRBV4-3 TRBD2
CSARVEGYTF TGCAGTGCTAGAGTGGAAGGCTACACCTTC TRBJ1-2 - TRBV20-1 -
CASTSPGFGSNQPQHF TGTGCCAGCACCTCCCCAGGCTTCGGGAGCAATCAGCCCCAGCATTTT TRBJ1-5 few TRBV28 -
CSGQSYTDTQYF TGCAGTGGCCAGTCTTACACAGATACGCAGTATTTT TRBJ2-3 few TRBV20-1 -
CASSLSLLSGGDTDTQYF TGCGCCAGCAGCCTTTCCCTACTTAGCGGGGGGGACACAGATACGCAGTATTTT TRBJ2-3 - TRBV4-3 TRBD2
CAISSQGPWDTGELFF TGTGCCATCAGCAGTCAGGGGCCCTGGGACACCGGGGAGCTGTTTTTT TRBJ2-2 few TRBV10-3 -
CASSLFLQGKITTNEQFF TGTGCCAGCAGCTTATTCCTACAGGGGAAAATCACGACGAATGAGCAGTTCTTC TRBJ2-1 - TRBV7-6 TRBD1
CASTGLGTYNEQFF TGTGCCAGCACAGGACTAGGGACCTACAATGAGCAGTTCTTC TRBJ2-1 few TRBV6-2/TRBV6-3 TRBD2
CASTQLLMGKHTEAFF TGCGCCAGCACACAACTCCTGATGGGGAAGCACACTGAAGCTTTCTTT TRBJ1-1 - TRBV5-1 -
CASSTKVGARTDTQYF TGTGCCAGCAGCACCAAGGTTGGGGCCCGCACAGATACGCAGTATTTT TRBJ2-3 few TRBV27 -
CASSQGGLAGQETQYF TGCGCCAGCAGCCAAGGCGGTCTAGCGGGGCAAGAGACCCAGTACTTC TRBJ2-5 - TRBV4-3 TRBD2
CASSPDRGLDGELFF TGTGCTAGCAGCCCCGACAGGGGGCTGGACGGGGAGCTGTTTTTT TRBJ2-2 - TRBV7-7 TRBD1
CASSPVTGESYNEQFF TGTGCCAGCAGTCCCGTGACAGGGGAGTCCTACAATGAGCAGTTCTTC TRBJ2-1 few TRBV27 TRBD1
CASSQVRGENTEAFF TGTGCCAGCAGCCAAGTTCGGGGGGAGAACACTGAAGCTTTCTTT TRBJ1-1 few TRBV14 -
CASSLSAGGRDTQYF TGTGCCAGCAGCTTATCCGCGGGGGGGCGGGATACGCAGTATTTT TRBJ2-3 many TRBV7-2 TRBD2
CSVGGGRLKTQYF TGCAGCGTTGGGGGTGGCAGGTTAAAGACCCAGTACTTC TRBJ2-5 - TRBV29-1 -
CASSFAGGLPGELFF TGTGCCAGCAGCTTTGCCGGGGGGCTCCCCGGGGAGCTGTTTTTT TRBJ2-2 few TRBV7-8 -
CSARVGGLQETQYF TGCAGTGCTAGGGTGGGGGGGTTACAAGAGACCCAGTACTTC TRBJ2-5 many TRBV20-1 TRBD2
CASSLQGLLVMGELFF TGCGCCAGCAGCTTACAGGGGCTCTTGGTGATGGGGGAGCTGTTTTTT TRBJ2-2 few TRBV5-1 TRBD1
CASSDHYRLAAGEQYF TGTGCCAGCAGCGACCACTACCGACTAGCGGCCGGCGAGCAGTACTTC TRBJ2-7 few TRBV3-1 TRBD2
CASSTNSGTAAYEQYF TGCGCCAGCAGTACCAACTCCGGGACTGCGGCCTACGAGCAGTACTTC TRBJ2-7 - TRBV5-1 -
CSASDRSRETQYF TGCAGTGCTAGCGACAGGTCCCGGGAGACCCAGTACTTC TRBJ2-5 - TRBV20-1 -
CASSQEPGGTGELFF TGTGCCAGCAGCCAAGAGCCGGGGGGAACCGGGGAGCTGTTTTTT TRBJ2-2 - TRBV3-1 TRBD2
CASSLVQGDTGEQFF TGCGCCAGCAGCTTGGTACAGGGGGACACCGGGGAGCAGTTTTTT TRBJ2-2 - TRBV5-1 TRBD1
CASSLGQGAGGELFF TGTGCCAGCAGCTTGGGACAGGGGGCCGGCGGGGAGCTGTTTTTT TRBJ2-2 - TRBV7-3 TRBD1
CASSQDRRVRQFF TGCGCCAGCAGCCAAGATCGTAGGGTGAGGCAGTTCTTC TRBJ2-1 - TRBV4-1 -
CASSFQKPNTEAFF TGCGCCAGCAGCTTTCAGAAACCGAACACTGAAGCTTTCTTT TRBJ1-1 - TRBV5-1 -
CASSSDSSGNTIYF TGCGCCAGCAGCTCCGACAGCTCTGGAAACACCATATATTTT TRBJ1-3 many TRBV5-1 -
CASSLGPASRQTYEQYF TGCGCCAGCAGCTTGGGTCCGGCTAGCAGACAAACCTACGAGCAGTACTTC TRBJ2-7 few TRBV5-1 -
CAISGRASGGPGSYNEQFF TGTGCCATCAGTGGTAGGGCTAGCGGGGGCCCTGGCTCCTACAATGAGCAGTTCTTC TRBJ2-1 - TRBV10-3 TRBD2
CASSTGTGGGTEAFF TGCGCCAGCAGCACAGGGACAGGTGGAGGCACTGAAGCTTTCTTT TRBJ1-1 - TRBV5-1 TRBD1
CASSLRASSDTQYF TGTGCCAGCAGCTTACGGGCTAGCAGCGATACGCAGTATTTT TRBJ2-3 - TRBV7-3 -
CASSPPIGTGSTEAFF TGTGCCAGCTCACCACCGATCGGGACCGGGAGCACTGAAGCTTTCTTT TRBJ1-1 few TRBV18 -
CASSDDGTTPHF TGTGCCAGCAGCGACGATGGAACGACTCCTCATTTT TRBJ1-5 few TRBV7-9 -
CASSLFGGVSSYNEQFF TGTGCCAGCAGCTTATTCGGCGGGGTAAGCTCCTACAATGAGCAGTTCTTC TRBJ2-1 few TRBV7-6 -